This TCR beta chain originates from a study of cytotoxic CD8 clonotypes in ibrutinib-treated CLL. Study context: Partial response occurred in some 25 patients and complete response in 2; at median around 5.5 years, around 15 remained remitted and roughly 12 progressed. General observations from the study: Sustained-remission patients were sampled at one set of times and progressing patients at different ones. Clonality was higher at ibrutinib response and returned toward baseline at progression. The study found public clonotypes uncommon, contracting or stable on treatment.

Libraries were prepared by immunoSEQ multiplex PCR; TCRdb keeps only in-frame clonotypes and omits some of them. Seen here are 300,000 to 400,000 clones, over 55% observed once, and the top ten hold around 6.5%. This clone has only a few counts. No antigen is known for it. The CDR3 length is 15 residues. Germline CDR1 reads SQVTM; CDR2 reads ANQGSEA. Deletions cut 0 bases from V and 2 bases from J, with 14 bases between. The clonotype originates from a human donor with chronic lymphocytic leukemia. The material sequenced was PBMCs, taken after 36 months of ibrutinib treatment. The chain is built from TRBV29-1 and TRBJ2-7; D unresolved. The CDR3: CSVEEKGVPPYEQYF. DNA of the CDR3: TGCAGCGTTGAAGAAAAGGGCGTTCCTCCCTACGAGCAGTACTTC.